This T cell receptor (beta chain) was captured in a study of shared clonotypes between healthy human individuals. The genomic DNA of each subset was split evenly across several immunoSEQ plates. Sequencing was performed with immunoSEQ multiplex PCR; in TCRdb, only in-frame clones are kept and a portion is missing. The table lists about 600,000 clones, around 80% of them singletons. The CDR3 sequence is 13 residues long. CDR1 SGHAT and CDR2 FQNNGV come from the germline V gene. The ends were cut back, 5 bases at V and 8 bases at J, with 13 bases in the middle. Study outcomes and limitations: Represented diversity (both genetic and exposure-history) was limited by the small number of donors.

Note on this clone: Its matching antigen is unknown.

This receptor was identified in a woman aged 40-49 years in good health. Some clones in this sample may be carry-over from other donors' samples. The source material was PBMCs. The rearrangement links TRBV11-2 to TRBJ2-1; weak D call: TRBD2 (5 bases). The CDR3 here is CASSIGSVDEQFF. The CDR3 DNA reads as TGTGCCAGCAGCATAGGTAGCGTCGATGAGCAGTTCTTC.